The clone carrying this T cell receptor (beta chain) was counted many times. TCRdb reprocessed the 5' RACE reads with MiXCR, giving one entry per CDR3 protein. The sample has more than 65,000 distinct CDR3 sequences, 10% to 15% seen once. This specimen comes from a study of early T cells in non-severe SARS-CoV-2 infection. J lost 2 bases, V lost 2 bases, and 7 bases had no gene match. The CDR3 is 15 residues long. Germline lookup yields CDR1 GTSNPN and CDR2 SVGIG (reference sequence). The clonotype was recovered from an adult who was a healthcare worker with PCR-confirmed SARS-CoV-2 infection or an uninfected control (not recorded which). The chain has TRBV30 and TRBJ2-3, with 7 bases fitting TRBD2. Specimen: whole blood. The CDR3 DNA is TGTGCCTGGAGTCACTGGCGGGAGTCCACAGATACGCAGTATTTT. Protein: CAWSHWRESTDTQYF.